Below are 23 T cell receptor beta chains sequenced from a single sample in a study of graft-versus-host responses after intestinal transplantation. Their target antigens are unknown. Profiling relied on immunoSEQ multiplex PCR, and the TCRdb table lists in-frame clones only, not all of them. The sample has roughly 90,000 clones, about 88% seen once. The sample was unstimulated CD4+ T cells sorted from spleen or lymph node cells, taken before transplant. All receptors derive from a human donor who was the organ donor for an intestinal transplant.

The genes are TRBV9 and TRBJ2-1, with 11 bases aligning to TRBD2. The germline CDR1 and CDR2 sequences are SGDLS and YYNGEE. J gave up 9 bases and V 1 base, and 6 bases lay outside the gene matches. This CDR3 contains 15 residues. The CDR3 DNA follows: TGTGCCAGCAGCGTATCTAGCGGGGGGTTTGGTGAGCAGTTCTTC. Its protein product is CASSVSSGGFGEQFF.

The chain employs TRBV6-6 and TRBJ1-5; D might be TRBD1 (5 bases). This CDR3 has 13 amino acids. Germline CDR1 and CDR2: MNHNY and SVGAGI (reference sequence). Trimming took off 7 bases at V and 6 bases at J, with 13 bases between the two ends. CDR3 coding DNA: TGTGCCAGCACAAGACCGGGGGTTCAGCCCCAGCATTTT. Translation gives CASTRPGVQPQHF.

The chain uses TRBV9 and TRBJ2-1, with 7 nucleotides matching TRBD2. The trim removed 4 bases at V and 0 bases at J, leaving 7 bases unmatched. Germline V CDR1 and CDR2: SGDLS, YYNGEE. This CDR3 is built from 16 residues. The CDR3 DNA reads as TGTGCCAGCAGCTACTCTAGCGGCAGCTCCTACAATGAGCAGTTCTTC. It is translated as CASSYSSGSSYNEQFF.

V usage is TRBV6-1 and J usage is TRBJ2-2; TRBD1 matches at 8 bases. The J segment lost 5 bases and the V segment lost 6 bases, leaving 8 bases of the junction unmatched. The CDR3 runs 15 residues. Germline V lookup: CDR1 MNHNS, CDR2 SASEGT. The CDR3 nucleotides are TGTGCCAGCAGACCTAGGACAGGGTTAACCGGGGAGCTGTTTTTT. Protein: CASRPRTGLTGELFF.

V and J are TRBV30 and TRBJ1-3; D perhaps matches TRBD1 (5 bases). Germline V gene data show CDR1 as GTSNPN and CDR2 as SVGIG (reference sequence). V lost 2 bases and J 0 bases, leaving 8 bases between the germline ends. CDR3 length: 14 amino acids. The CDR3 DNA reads TGTGCCTGGAGTATGGGGGGCTCTGGAAACACCATATATTTT. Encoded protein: CAWSMGGSGNTIYF. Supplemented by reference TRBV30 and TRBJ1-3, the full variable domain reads SQTIHQWPATLVQPVGSPLSLECTVEGTSNPNLYWYRQAAGRGLQLLFYSVGIGQISSEVPQNLSASRPQDRQFILSSKKLLLSDSGFYLCAWSMGGSGNTIYFGEGSWLTVV.

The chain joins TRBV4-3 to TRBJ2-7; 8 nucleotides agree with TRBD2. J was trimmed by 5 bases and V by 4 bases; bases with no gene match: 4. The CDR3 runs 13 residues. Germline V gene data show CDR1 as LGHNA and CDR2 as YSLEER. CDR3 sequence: CASSLGGGDEQYF. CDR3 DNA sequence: TGCGCCAGCAGCCTCGGGGGGGGTGACGAGCAGTACTTC.

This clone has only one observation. DNA for the CDR3: TGCGCCAGCAGCCAAGAACAGGGGACAGGAGGAGATACGCAGTATTTT. Protein sequence: CASSQEQGTGGDTQYF. The gene calls are TRBV4-3 and TRBJ2-3, with 8 positions matching TRBD1. This CDR3 has 16 residues. CDR1 is LGHNA, CDR2 YSLEER, per germline. Trimming removed 0 bases from V and 5 bases from J; junction bases left unmatched: 7.

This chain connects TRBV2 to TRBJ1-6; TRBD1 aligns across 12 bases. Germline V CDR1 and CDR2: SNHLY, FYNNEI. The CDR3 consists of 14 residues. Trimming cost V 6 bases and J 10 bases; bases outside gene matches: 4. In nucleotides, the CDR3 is TGTGCCAGCAGGGGACAGGGGGCGATATCACCCCTCCACTTT. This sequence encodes CASRGQGAISPLHF. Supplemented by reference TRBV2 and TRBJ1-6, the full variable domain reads EPEVTQTPSHQVTQMGQEVILRCVPISNHLYFYWYRQILGQKVEFLVSFYNNEISEKSEIFDDQFSVERPDGSNFTLKIRSTKLEDSAMYFCASRGQGAISPLHFGNGTRLTVT.

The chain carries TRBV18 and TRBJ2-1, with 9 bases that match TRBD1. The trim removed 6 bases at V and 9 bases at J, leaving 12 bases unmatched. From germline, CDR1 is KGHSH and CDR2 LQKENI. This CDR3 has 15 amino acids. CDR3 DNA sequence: TGTGCCAGCTCCCCGACCGGGACAGGGAGCGGTGAGCAGTTCTTC. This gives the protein CASSPTGTGSGEQFF.

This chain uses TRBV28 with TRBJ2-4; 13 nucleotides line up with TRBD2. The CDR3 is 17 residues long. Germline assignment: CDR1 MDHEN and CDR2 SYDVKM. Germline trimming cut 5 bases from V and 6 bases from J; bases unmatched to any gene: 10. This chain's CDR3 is CASSVTSGRIRGNIQYF. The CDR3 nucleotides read TGTGCCAGCAGTGTGACTAGCGGGAGGATCCGCGGAAACATTCAGTACTTC.

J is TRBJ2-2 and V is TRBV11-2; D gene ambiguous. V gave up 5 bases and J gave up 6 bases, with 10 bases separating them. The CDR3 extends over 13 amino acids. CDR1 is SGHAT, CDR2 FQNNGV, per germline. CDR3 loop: CASSRLLAGELFF. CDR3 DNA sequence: TGTGCCAGCAGCCGCTTATTAGCCGGGGAGCTGTTTTTT.

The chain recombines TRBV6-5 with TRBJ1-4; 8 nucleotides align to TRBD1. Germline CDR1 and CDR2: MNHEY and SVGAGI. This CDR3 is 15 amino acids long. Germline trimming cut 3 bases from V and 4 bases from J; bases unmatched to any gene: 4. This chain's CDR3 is CASSYTTGVNEKLFF. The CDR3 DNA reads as TGTGCCAGCAGTTATACGACAGGGGTTAATGAAAAACTGTTTTTT.

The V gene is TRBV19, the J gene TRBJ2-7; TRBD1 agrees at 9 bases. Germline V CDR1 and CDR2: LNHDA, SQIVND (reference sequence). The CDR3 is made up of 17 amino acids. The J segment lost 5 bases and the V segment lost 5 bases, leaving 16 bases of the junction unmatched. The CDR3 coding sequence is TGTGCCAGTAGTGCCGCCCCCTCGGGACAGGGTAAGCACGAGCAGTACTTC. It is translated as CASSAAPSGQGKHEQYF.

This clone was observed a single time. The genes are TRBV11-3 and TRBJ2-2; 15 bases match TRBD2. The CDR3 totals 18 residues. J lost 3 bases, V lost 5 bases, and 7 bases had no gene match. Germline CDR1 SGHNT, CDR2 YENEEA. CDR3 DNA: TGTGCCAGCAGCCCCGGACTAGCGGGAGGGCCCGACACCGGGGAGCTGTTTTTT. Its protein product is CASSPGLAGGPDTGELFF.

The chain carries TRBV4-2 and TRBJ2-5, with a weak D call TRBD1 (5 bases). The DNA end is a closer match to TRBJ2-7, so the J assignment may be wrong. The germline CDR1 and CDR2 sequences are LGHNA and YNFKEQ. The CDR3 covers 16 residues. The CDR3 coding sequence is TGTGCCAGCAGCCGGCAACATAAGGGGTCCTCCTACGAGCAGTACTTC. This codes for CASSRQHKGSSYEQYF.

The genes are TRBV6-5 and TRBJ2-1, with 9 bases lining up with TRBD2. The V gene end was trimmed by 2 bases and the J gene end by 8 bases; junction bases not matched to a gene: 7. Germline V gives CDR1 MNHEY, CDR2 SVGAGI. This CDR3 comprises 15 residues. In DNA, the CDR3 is TGTGCCAGCAGTTACGCGCGGGGGGGCGGGTATGAGCAGTTCTTC. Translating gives CASSYARGGGYEQFF.

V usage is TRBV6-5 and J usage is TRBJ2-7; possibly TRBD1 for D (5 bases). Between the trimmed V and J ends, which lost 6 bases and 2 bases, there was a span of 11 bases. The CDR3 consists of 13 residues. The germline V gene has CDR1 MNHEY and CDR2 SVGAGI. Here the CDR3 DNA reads TGTGCCAGCAGGGAATGGACAACCTACGAGCAGTACTTC. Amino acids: CASREWTTYEQYF.

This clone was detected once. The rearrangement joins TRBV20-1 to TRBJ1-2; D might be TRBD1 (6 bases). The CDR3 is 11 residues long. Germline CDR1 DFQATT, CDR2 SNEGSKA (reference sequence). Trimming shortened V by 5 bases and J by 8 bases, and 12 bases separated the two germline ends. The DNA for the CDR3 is TGCAGTGCTGAAACAGGGTACGGCTACACCTTC. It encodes CSAETGYGYTF.

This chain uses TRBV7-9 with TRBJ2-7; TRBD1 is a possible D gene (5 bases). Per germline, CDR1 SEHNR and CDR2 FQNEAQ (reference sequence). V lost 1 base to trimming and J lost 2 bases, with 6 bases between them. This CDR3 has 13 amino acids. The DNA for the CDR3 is TGTGCCAGCAGCTTAGGGACAACCTACGAGCAGTACTTC. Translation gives CASSLGTTYEQYF.

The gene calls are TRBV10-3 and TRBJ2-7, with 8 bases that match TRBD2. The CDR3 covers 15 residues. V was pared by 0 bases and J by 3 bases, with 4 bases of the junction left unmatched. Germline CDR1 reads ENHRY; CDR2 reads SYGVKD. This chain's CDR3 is CAISESNRGGYEQYF. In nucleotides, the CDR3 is TGTGCCATCAGTGAGTCGAACCGGGGGGGCTACGAGCAGTACTTC.

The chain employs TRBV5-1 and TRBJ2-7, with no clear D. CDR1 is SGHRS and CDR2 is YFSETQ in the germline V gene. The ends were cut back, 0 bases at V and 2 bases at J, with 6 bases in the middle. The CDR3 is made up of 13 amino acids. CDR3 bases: TGCGCCAGCAGCTTGGACAGTCCCTACGAGCAGTACTTC. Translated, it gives CASSLDSPYEQYF. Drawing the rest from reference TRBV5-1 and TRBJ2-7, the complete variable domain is KAGVTQTPRYLIKTRGQQVTLSCSPISGHRSVSWYQQTPGQGLQFLFEYFSETQRNKGNFPGRFSGRQFSNSRSEMNVSTLELGDSALYLCASSLDSPYEQYFGPGTRLTVT.

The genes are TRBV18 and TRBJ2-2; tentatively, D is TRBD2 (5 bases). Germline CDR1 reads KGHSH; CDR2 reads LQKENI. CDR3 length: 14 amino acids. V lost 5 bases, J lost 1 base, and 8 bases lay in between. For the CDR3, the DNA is TGTGCCAGCTCAGAACTAGGGAACACCGGGGAGCTGTTTTTT. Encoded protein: CASSELGNTGELFF. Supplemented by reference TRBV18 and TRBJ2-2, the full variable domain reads NAGVMQNPRHLVRRRGQEARLRCSPMKGHSHVYWYRQLPEEGLKFMVYLQKENIIDESGMPKERFSAEFPKEGPSILRIQQVVRGDSAAYFCASSELGNTGELFFGEGSRLTVL.

CDR3 protein: CASSLNMRSGANVLTF. CDR3 nucleotide sequence: TGTGCCAGCAGCTTAAATATGCGCTCTGGGGCCAACGTCCTGACTTTC. The chain uses TRBV13 and TRBJ2-6; D call uncertain. V was clipped by 2 bases and J by 0 bases, with 8 bases between them. The CDR3 runs to 16 residues. The germline V gene has CDR1 PRHDT and CDR2 FYEKMQ (reference sequence).